This T cell receptor beta chain was profiled in a study of monozygotic twins with cystic fibrosis. On the study more broadly: With about 15 PCR cycles, barcoded libraries came from about 3 micrograms of fragmented DNA. General observations from the study: Shared CDR3 numbers were not associated with age, concordance or severity. Co-twins had the most similar V usage for 13 of 16 pairs, J for 8. Monozygotic CF twin pairs shared significantly more nucleotide-identical clonotypes than unrelated CF individuals did.

As regards this clone: Its target is not known.

The CDR3 has 14 residues. V was shortened by 0 bases and J by 2 bases, with 2 bases between the two germline ends. Per the germline V gene, CDR1 is LGHNA and CDR2 is YNFKEQ. Sequenced by immunoSEQ multiplex PCR; TCRdb stores in-frame clones only, minus some. The sample has about 14,000 clones; roughly 93% are singletons. This clonotype originated in a girl aged 2 to 9 with cystic fibrosis. Sequencing was carried out using blood. The V and J genes are TRBV4-2 and TRBJ1-6; no clear D gene. The CDR3 nucleotides are TGTGCCAGCAGCCAAGACCCCTATAATTCACCCCTCCACTTT. Residues: CASSQDPYNSPLHF.